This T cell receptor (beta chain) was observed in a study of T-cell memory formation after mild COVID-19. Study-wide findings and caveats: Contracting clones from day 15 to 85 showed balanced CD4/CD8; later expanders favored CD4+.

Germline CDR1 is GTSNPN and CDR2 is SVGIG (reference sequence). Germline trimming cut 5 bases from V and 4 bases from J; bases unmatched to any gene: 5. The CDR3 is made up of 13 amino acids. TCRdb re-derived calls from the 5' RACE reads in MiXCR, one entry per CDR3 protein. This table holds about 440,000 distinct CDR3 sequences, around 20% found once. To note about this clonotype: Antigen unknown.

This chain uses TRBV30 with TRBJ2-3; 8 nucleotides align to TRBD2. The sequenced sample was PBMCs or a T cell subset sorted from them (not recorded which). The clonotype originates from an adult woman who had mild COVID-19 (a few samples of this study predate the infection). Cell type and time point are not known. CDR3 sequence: CAWSGTRSDTQYF. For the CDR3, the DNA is TGTGCCTGGTCCGGGACTAGGTCAGATACGCAGTATTTT.